This T cell receptor beta chain came from a study of shared clonotypes between healthy human individuals. General study points: The sampled material consisted only of blood, and tissue repertoires are likely to differ. Some naive CD4 clonotypes, around 5%, turned up in common across a handful of donors.

V lost 1 base, J lost 7 bases, and 10 bases lay in between. The germline V gene encodes CDR1 LGHNA and CDR2 YSLEER. The length of the CDR3 is 14 residues. Sequencing was at deep level. Original processing methods: Filtering differed for immunoSEQ, which gave only junction sequences without quality scores. TCRdb keeps only in-frame clones here, not all; method: immunoSEQ multiplex PCR. V and J calls and clone size follow that table, whereas D and trimming were derived from the DNA. Counted here are more than 2,000,000 clones, approximately 95% occurring once; the ten biggest clones make up under 0.45%. As for this clone: Its antigen remains unidentified.

The sequence was collected from a man between 18 and 35 years old in good health. Some clones in this sample may be carry-over from other donors' samples. Source material: naive CD4+ T cells from PBMCs. As to subset: CD45RA+ positively selected. V usage is TRBV4-3 and J usage is TRBJ2-2, with a possible D match to TRBD2 (6 bases). Here the CDR3 DNA reads TGCGCCAGCAGCCAAGTCAGGCGGGGCGGGGAGCTGTTTTTT. Translation gives CASSQVRRGGELFF.